Sequencing of this T cell receptor (beta chain) was carried out in a study of PD-1 blockade in classical Hodgkin lymphoma. As to this clone: What it recognizes is unknown.

Trimming shortened V by 3 bases and J by 1 base, and 4 bases separated the two germline ends. The CDR3 loop spans 12 amino acids. Germline CDR1 is SGHNT and CDR2 is YYREEE (reference sequence). General study points: At C4D1, TCR diversity had climbed significantly for CD4+ cells, though not for CD8+ cells. Complete responders started with a diversity level that resembled newly diagnosed patients at baseline. A reduction in baseline TCR diversity was reportedly seen in newly diagnosed patients relative to healthy donors.

Time point here: cycle 4 day 1 (C4D1), after more than five weeks of nivolumab. Relapse after autologous stem cell transplantation occurred in every patient, and brentuximab vedotin exposure varied. Sequenced by immunoSEQ multiplex PCR; TCRdb stores in-frame clones only, minus some. The data hold about 21,000 clones, with around 85% observed a single time. This rearrangement joins TRBV5-4 to TRBJ1-1; the D is unclear. The source is a human donor with classical Hodgkin lymphoma. The source was peripheral blood mononuclear cells (PBMCs), collected before the fourth cycle of nivolumab. CDR3 loop: CASSSQNTEAFF. Written as DNA, the CDR3 is TGTGCCAGCAGCTCACAGAACACTGAAGCTTTCTTT.